Listed below are T cell receptor beta chains from one sample, sequenced in a study of blood T cell repertoires in COVID-19. Sequencing was performed with immunoSEQ multiplex PCR; in TCRdb, only in-frame clones are kept and a portion is missing. The sample has some 120,000 clones, almost 70% seen once. Sequencing was carried out using peripheral blood. The receptors derive from a woman aged 70-85 years with acute or convalescent COVID-19. Each CDR3 is given with its conserved first and last residue. A D gene is named only where the DNA matches it firmly. Expanded clones are given a class, and other clones once, few, many or no size at all.

clone_size	v_call	d_call	j_call	cdr3_nt	cdr3_aa
.	TRBV5-1	TRBD1	TRBJ1-1	TGCGCCAGCAGGGGAACAGGGGTTCCCTTGAGCACTGAAGCTTTCTTT	CASRGTGVPLSTEAFF
.	TRBV6-5	.	TRBJ2-6	TGTGCCAGCAGCAAGGGGTCTGGGGCCAACGTCCTGACTTTC	CASSKGSGANVLTF
.	TRBV30	TRBD2	TRBJ2-5	TGTGCCTGGAAGGGGGGCGGGAGGGGCGAGACCCAGTACTTC	CAWKGGGRGETQYF
.	TRBV3-1/TRBV3-2	TRBD1	TRBJ2-2	TGTGCCAGCAGCCAATCGGCGGGACAGGGACCGAACACCGGGGAGCTGTTTTTT	CASSQSAGQGPNTGELFF
.	TRBV11-2	TRBD1	TRBJ1-2	TGTGCCAGCAGCGGTACCGGACAGGGGGCGGACTATGGCTACACCTTC	CASSGTGQGADYGYTF
.	TRBV6-4	.	TRBJ1-1	TGTGCCAGCAGCATGACCGGGGAAGACACTGAAGCTTTCTTT	CASSMTGEDTEAFF
.	TRBV14	.	TRBJ1-5	TGTGCCAGCAGCCAAGACGTAACAGGACACCGTCGTCAGCCCCAGCATTTT	CASSQDVTGHRRQPQHF
.	TRBV30	TRBD1	TRBJ2-7	TGTGCCTGGAGGGCTCCGGGACAGGGGTACGAGCAGTACTTC	CAWRAPGQGYEQYF
few	TRBV10-3	TRBD1	TRBJ2-7	TGTGCCATCAGTCCCGGGACAGGGTTCAGCGAACAGTACTTC	CAISPGTGFSEQYF
.	TRBV27	TRBD1	TRBJ1-3	TGTGCCAGCAGTTTGACCGGGACAGGGATCGCTGGAAACACCATATATTTT	CASSLTGTGIAGNTIYF
.	TRBV12-3/TRBV12-4	TRBD1	TRBJ1-5	TGTGCCAGCAGTTTAGACAGGGGACAGCCCCAGCATTTT	CASSLDRGQPQHF
once	TRBV5-1	TRBD1	TRBJ2-7	TGCGCCAGCAGCTCCGGGACAGGGGTCTACGAGCAGTACTTC	CASSSGTGVYEQYF
few	TRBV10-3	.	TRBJ2-5	TGTGCCACCGGACAGCAAGAGACCCAGTACTTC	CATGQQETQYF
few	TRBV13	.	TRBJ2-5	TGTGCCAGCAGCCTGACGGGACTTCGGGCGGAGACCCAGTACTTC	CASSLTGLRAETQYF
.	TRBV7-9	.	TRBJ1-2	TGTGCCAGCAGCTTTCAGGGCGACTATGGCTACACCTTC	CASSFQGDYGYTF
.	TRBV14	.	TRBJ1-1	TGTGCCAGCAGCCTGAGGGGGAGAGCTTTCTTT	CASSLRGRAFF
.	TRBV13	TRBD1	TRBJ2-7	TGTGCCAGCAGCTTAGGCGAGACAGGGGGCGCGAAATCCTACGAGCAGTACTTC	CASSLGETGGAKSYEQYF